This TCR beta chain was profiled in a study of siplizumab effects on memory and regulatory T cells. Points on this clone: The antigen is not known.

Study-level points and caveats: The mean Treg-derived percentage of mappable alloreactive CD4+ clones was around 69% with siplizumab compared with under 30% in controls. Unstimulated subsets contained matches for only a minor fraction of alloreactive clones.

The germline V gene encodes CDR1 MNHNS and CDR2 SASEGT. The CDR3 runs 15 residues. V was trimmed by 0 bases and J by 7 bases, leaving 10 bases between them. Assays were performed on roughly 10^5 TCR templates per sample. TCRdb keeps only in-frame clones here, not all; method: immunoSEQ multiplex PCR. The table includes tens of thousands of clones, 75% to 90% detected once. Source material: memory CD4+ T cells sorted from blood. This clonotype originated in a human donor in good health. The rearrangement links TRBV6-1 to TRBJ1-6; D might be TRBD1 (5 bases). Here the CDR3 DNA reads TGTGCCAGCAGTGAAGCGGGGGTATGGAATTCACCCCTCCACTTT. Its translation is CASSEAGVWNSPLHF.